The T cell receptor beta chain under discussion was sequenced for a study of T-cell memory formation after mild COVID-19. This CDR3 has 13 residues. V trimming: 6 bases; J trimming: 2 bases; junction bases outside the gene matches: 4. Germline-derived CDR1 and CDR2 are DFQATT and SNEGSKA (reference sequence). TCR alpha and TCR beta cDNA libraries carrying sample barcodes and UMIs were produced by 5'RACE using constant-segment primers. TCRdb re-called the 5' RACE reads through MiXCR, storing one row per CDR3 protein. The table shows just over 350,000 distinct CDR3 sequences, with approximately 15% occurring only once.

This chain joins TRBV20-1 and TRBJ1-3; 7 nucleotides match TRBD1. The sequence came from a man in his late teens or twenties who had mild COVID-19 (a few samples of this study predate the infection). Cell type and time point are not known. What was sequenced was PBMCs or a T cell subset sorted from them (not recorded which). The CDR3 region is CSAHTGAGNTIYF. CDR3 nucleotide sequence: TGCAGTGCCCACACAGGGGCTGGAAACACCATATATTTT.